Listed below are T cell receptor beta chains from one sample, sequenced in a study of shared clonotypes between healthy human individuals. TCRdb keeps only in-frame clones here, not all; method: immunoSEQ multiplex PCR. The sample records 450,000 or so clones, around 77% being singletons. The sequenced material came from PBMCs. The receptors here all came from a middle-aged woman in good health. Some clones in this sample may be carry-over from other donors' samples. Each CDR3 is given with its conserved first and last residue. Fields, in order: D gene, V gene, clone size, J gene, CDR3 DNA, CDR3 protein. The D gene is left open where the match is weak. Only some rows state a clone size, as once, few, many or a class for expanded clones.

d_gene: .; v_gene: TRBV13; abundance: .; j_gene: TRBJ2-3; CDR3nt: TGTGCCAGCAGTTTTCTGGGGGCAGATACGCAGTATTTT; CDR3aa: CASSFLGADTQYF
d_gene: TRBD1; v_gene: TRBV5-5; abundance: .; j_gene: TRBJ1-2; CDR3nt: TGTGCCAGCAGCGATGGACAGGGAAACTTTAACTATGGCTACACCTTC; CDR3aa: CASSDGQGNFNYGYTF
d_gene: TRBD2; v_gene: TRBV7-3; abundance: .; j_gene: TRBJ2-1; CDR3nt: TGTGCCGGCAGCTTAGCTGCGGGAGGAGATAATGAGCAGTTCTTC; CDR3aa: CAGSLAAGGDNEQFF
d_gene: .; v_gene: TRBV18; abundance: .; j_gene: TRBJ2-1; CDR3nt: TGTGCCAGCTCGAGGGAGGGGGGCGACAATGAGCAGTTCTTC; CDR3aa: CASSREGGDNEQFF
d_gene: TRBD2; v_gene: TRBV6-1; abundance: .; j_gene: TRBJ2-7; CDR3nt: TGTGCCAGCAGTGAGGAGGGGACTAGTCACGAGCAGTACTTC; CDR3aa: CASSEEGTSHEQYF
d_gene: .; v_gene: TRBV2; abundance: .; j_gene: TRBJ1-2; CDR3nt: TGTGCCAGGGCGGGACATACCACTTATGGCTACACCTTC; CDR3aa: CARAGHTTYGYTF
d_gene: TRBD2; v_gene: TRBV7-8; abundance: .; j_gene: TRBJ2-3; CDR3nt: TGTGCCAGCAGCTTAGAAGTAGCGGGATCGTCCACAGATACGCAGTATTTT; CDR3aa: CASSLEVAGSSTDTQYF
d_gene: .; v_gene: TRBV28; abundance: .; j_gene: TRBJ1-4; CDR3nt: TGTGCCAGCAACCCTTGGACAGTACATAATGAAAAACTGTTTTTT; CDR3aa: CASNPWTVHNEKLFF
d_gene: .; v_gene: TRBV5-1; abundance: .; j_gene: TRBJ2-1; CDR3nt: TGCGCCAGCAGCTTGGGGCTTACGGAGGGCAATGAGCAGTTCTTC; CDR3aa: CASSLGLTEGNEQFF
d_gene: .; v_gene: TRBV19; abundance: few; j_gene: TRBJ1-5; CDR3nt: TGTGCCAGTAGTAGCAGGGGTAGCAATCAGCCCCAGCATTTT; CDR3aa: CASSSRGSNQPQHF
d_gene: .; v_gene: TRBV5-1; abundance: .; j_gene: TRBJ2-1; CDR3nt: TGCGCCAGCAGCTTGGAGAAGGGTAGGGAGCAGTTCTTC; CDR3aa: CASSLEKGREQFF
d_gene: .; v_gene: TRBV21-1; abundance: .; j_gene: TRBJ2-1; CDR3nt: TGTGCCAGCATAGGGAATGAGCAGTTCTTC; CDR3aa: CASIGNEQFF
d_gene: .; v_gene: TRBV25-1; abundance: .; j_gene: TRBJ1-2; CDR3nt: TGTGCCAGCCTTCTAAGGGCGGGGACTAACTATGGCTACACCTTC; CDR3aa: CASLLRAGTNYGYTF
d_gene: TRBD1; v_gene: TRBV7-2; abundance: .; j_gene: TRBJ1-3; CDR3nt: TGTGCCAGCAGCTTGACAGGGACCAACTCTGGAAACACCATATATTTT; CDR3aa: CASSLTGTNSGNTIYF
d_gene: .; v_gene: TRBV5-1; abundance: .; j_gene: TRBJ1-2; CDR3nt: TGCGCCAGCAGCTTAACTCGGGATGTCTATGGCTACACCTTC; CDR3aa: CASSLTRDVYGYTF
d_gene: .; v_gene: TRBV5-1; abundance: .; j_gene: TRBJ2-2; CDR3nt: TGCGCCAGCAGCCCCCAAGTGGGTCTCACCGGGGAGCTGTTTTTT; CDR3aa: CASSPQVGLTGELFF
d_gene: .; v_gene: TRBV28; abundance: .; j_gene: TRBJ1-2; CDR3nt: TGTGCCAGCAGTTTATTGTCCGGGGGAAGAGGCTACACCTTC; CDR3aa: CASSLLSGGRGYTF
d_gene: .; v_gene: TRBV30; abundance: .; j_gene: TRBJ1-2; CDR3nt: TGTGCCTGGAGTGTCGGCAGTCTCTATGGCTACACCTTC; CDR3aa: CAWSVGSLYGYTF
d_gene: TRBD2; v_gene: TRBV6-1; abundance: .; j_gene: TRBJ2-7; CDR3nt: TGTGCCAGCAGTGGTGAGAGCGGGGGGTCCTACGAGCAGTACTTC; CDR3aa: CASSGESGGSYEQYF
d_gene: TRBD1; v_gene: TRBV19; abundance: .; j_gene: TRBJ1-4; CDR3nt: TGTGCCGGATTCGACAGGGTAAACGAAAAACTGTTTTTT; CDR3aa: CAGFDRVNEKLFF
d_gene: .; v_gene: TRBV4-3; abundance: many; j_gene: TRBJ2-3; CDR3nt: TGCGCCAGCAGCCAAGAGGGTTACGGACTCTCAGATACGCAGTATTTT; CDR3aa: CASSQEGYGLSDTQYF
d_gene: .; v_gene: TRBV30; abundance: .; j_gene: TRBJ2-3; CDR3nt: TGTGCCTGGAGACTGGCGGGGACCACAGATACGCAGTATTTT; CDR3aa: CAWRLAGTTDTQYF
d_gene: .; v_gene: TRBV10-3; abundance: .; j_gene: TRBJ2-7; CDR3nt: TGTGCCATCAACCCGGGACAAAGCTACGAGCAGTACTTC; CDR3aa: CAINPGQSYEQYF
d_gene: .; v_gene: TRBV30; abundance: .; j_gene: TRBJ2-6; CDR3nt: TGTGCCTGGACGTACTCTGGGGCCAACGTCCTGACTTTC; CDR3aa: CAWTYSGANVLTF
d_gene: TRBD1; v_gene: TRBV28; abundance: few; j_gene: TRBJ2-7; CDR3nt: TGTGCCAGCAGTTTTCAAGGGGGCGCCTACGAGCAGTACTTC; CDR3aa: CASSFQGGAYEQYF
d_gene: .; v_gene: TRBV5-6; abundance: .; j_gene: TRBJ2-5; CDR3nt: TGTGCCAGCAGCTTGGTCGGCCAGGGCATAGCCACACGGGAAGAGACCCAGTACTTC; CDR3aa: CASSLVGQGIATREETQYF
d_gene: TRBD2; v_gene: TRBV14; abundance: .; j_gene: TRBJ2-2; CDR3nt: TGTGCCAGCAGCCAAGCTAGCGGGACAAACACCGGGGAGCTGTTTTTT; CDR3aa: CASSQASGTNTGELFF
d_gene: TRBD1; v_gene: TRBV28; abundance: .; j_gene: TRBJ1-1; CDR3nt: TGTGCCAGCAGTTTATACTCAGACAGGGGGCGGGACACTGAAGCTTTCTTT; CDR3aa: CASSLYSDRGRDTEAFF
d_gene: .; v_gene: TRBV19; abundance: .; j_gene: TRBJ1-5; CDR3nt: TGTGCCAGTAGTATAGCCGGGAATCAGCCCCAGCATTTT; CDR3aa: CASSIAGNQPQHF
d_gene: .; v_gene: TRBV11-2; abundance: few; j_gene: TRBJ1-1; CDR3nt: TGTGCCAGCACCTCTACCGAGGGCATGAACACTGAAGCTTTCTTT; CDR3aa: CASTSTEGMNTEAFF
d_gene: .; v_gene: TRBV5-1; abundance: .; j_gene: TRBJ2-7; CDR3nt: TGCGCCAGCAGCCCCCGGGACCCTTCCTACGAGCAGTACTTC; CDR3aa: CASSPRDPSYEQYF
d_gene: .; v_gene: TRBV30; abundance: .; j_gene: TRBJ2-7; CDR3nt: TGTGCCTGGAGTACGCAGCTGGAGCAGTACTTC; CDR3aa: CAWSTQLEQYF
d_gene: TRBD1; v_gene: TRBV6-6; abundance: .; j_gene: TRBJ2-1; CDR3nt: TGTGCCAGCAGTTACGGGACAGGGGACAATGAGCAGTTCTTC; CDR3aa: CASSYGTGDNEQFF
d_gene: .; v_gene: TRBV6-5; abundance: .; j_gene: TRBJ2-3; CDR3nt: TGTGCCGGCCAGGTGGGAAGGACAGATACGCAGTATTTT; CDR3aa: CAGQVGRTDTQYF
d_gene: .; v_gene: TRBV30; abundance: .; j_gene: TRBJ1-1; CDR3nt: TGTGCCTGGAGCCCACTGAACACTGAAGCTTTCTTT; CDR3aa: CAWSPLNTEAFF